This section outlines one TCR beta chain sequence together with its context. Its cognate antigen is unknown. PCR employed 60 Vbeta and 13 Jbeta primers. Generated by immunoSEQ multiplex PCR, the TCRdb table keeps only in-frame clones and is missing some. The data contain under 200,000 clones, over 75% of them singletons. The data are from a study of cytomegalovirus exposure and HLA in healthy donors. Study-level findings and limits: An analysis done earlier found most TCR beta V segments productive about 87% or about 30% of the time. CMV antigen specificity of a few CMV-associated chains was confirmed in vitro. Cytomegalovirus-associated status was assigned to some 180 TCR beta chains. Based on reports, TCR beta sequences accurately predicted HLA-A and HLA-B alleles for most subjects.

CDR1 and CDR2 from the germline V gene are SGHRS and YFSETQ. This CDR3 has 13 amino acids. V lost 0 bases to trimming and J lost 4 bases, with 6 bases between them. This TCR was recovered from a woman aged 25-40 years in good health and CMV-seronegative. The J gene is TRBJ2-3, the V gene TRBV5-1; unclear D gene. Specimen: PBMCs. CDR3 sequence (DNA): TGCGCCAGCAGCTTGGCGTTCCCAGATACGCAGTATTTT. Its protein is CASSLAFPDTQYF.